Shown below are 16 T cell receptor beta chains from a single sample sequenced in a study of blood T cell repertoires in COVID-19. Some clones are missing from TCRdb's copy, which holds only in-frame ones; the method was immunoSEQ multiplex PCR. The table shows around 340,000 clones, with around nine tenths occurring only once. The sample taken for sequencing was peripheral blood. Receptor source: a woman in her sixties with COVID-19, enrolled during active disease.

This chain joins TRBV10-3 and TRBJ2-7, with D possibly matching TRBD1 (6 bases). The germline V and J ends were trimmed by 4 bases and 3 bases, with 13 bases remaining between them. CDR3 length equals 14 residues. In germline, CDR1 is ENHRY, CDR2 SYGVKD. Here the CDR3 reads CAISVSGARYEQYF. In DNA form, the CDR3 reads TGTGCCATCAGTGTCTCAGGGGCGCGCTACGAGCAGTACTTC.

The rearrangement joins TRBV4-1 to TRBJ1-2; D not certain. Germline loops: CDR1 MGHRA, CDR2 YSYEKL. V was clipped by 4 bases and J by 2 bases, with 17 bases between them. This CDR3 is 16 amino acids long. The CDR3 DNA follows: TGCGCCAGCAGCCTAACGACTCTTGTAACCAACTATGGCTACACCTTC. As protein: CASSLTTLVTNYGYTF.

This clone was seen once. The chain joins TRBV2 to TRBJ2-7, with 7 bases matching TRBD1. Germline CDR1 is SNHLY and CDR2 is FYNNEI. The CDR3 spans 14 residues. V trimming: 8 bases; J trimming: 2 bases; junction bases outside the gene matches: 9. Here the CDR3 reads CASGGRDRPYEQYF. For the CDR3, the DNA is TGTGCCAGCGGGGGTCGGGACAGACCCTACGAGCAGTACTTC.

This clone showed up many times. CDR3 in amino acids: CASSRPAAGNTIYF. CDR3 in DNA: TGTGCCAGCAGCCGCCCGGCGGCTGGAAACACCATATATTTT. The chain recombines TRBV3-1 (or the pseudogene TRBV3-2) with TRBJ1-3; unclear D gene. The germline CDR1 and CDR2 sequences are LGHDT and YNNKEL (reference sequence). The ends were cut back, 4 bases at V and 2 bases at J, with 9 bases in the middle. This CDR3 has 14 residues.

This clone showed up just once. The chain combines TRBV6-1 with TRBJ1-2; D might be TRBD1 (5 bases). This CDR3 has 13 amino acids. The V end lost 3 bases, the J end lost 4 bases, and 9 bases lay between the germline ends. Germline V gene lookup returns CDR1 MNHNS and CDR2 SASEGT. This CDR3 is CASSETVLYGYTF. Written as DNA, the CDR3 is TGTGCCAGCAGTGAGACAGTGCTCTATGGCTACACCTTC.

The genes are TRBV7-3 and TRBJ1-1, with D perhaps TRBD1 (5 bases). The V end was cut by 2 bases, the J end by 1 base, with 8 bases between. The CDR3 sequence is 14 residues long. Germline loops: CDR1 SGHTA, CDR2 FQGTGA. CDR3 region: CASSLGAANTEAFF. The CDR3 bases are TGTGCCAGCAGCTTAGGGGCGGCGAACACTGAAGCTTTCTTT.

J is TRBJ2-5 and V is TRBV24-1, with D hard to call. The CDR3 covers 13 residues. CDR1 KGHDR and CDR2 SFDVKD come from the germline V gene. V shed 3 bases and J shed 1 base, with 5 bases lying between them. As DNA, the CDR3 is TGTGCCACCAGTGATCCCCTCCAAGAGACCCAGTACTTC. This sequence encodes CATSDPLQETQYF.

This clone was observed a few times. This chain uses TRBV9 with TRBJ1-1; D is uncertain. Trimming removed 0 bases from V and 0 bases from J, with 15 bases in between. Germline V gives CDR1 SGDLS, CDR2 YYNGEE. CDR3 length: 17 residues. The CDR3 DNA is TGTGCCAGCAGCGTAGATGGAGGGATTGGGCTGAACACTGAAGCTTTCTTT. It specifies CASSVDGGIGLNTEAFF.

This clone was observed once. It may be a read error: a sequence one base away is much more abundant. Other DNA sequences within the sample encode an identical CDR3. This chain joins TRBV11-3 and TRBJ1-6; 7 bases match TRBD1. In germline, CDR1 is SGHNT, CDR2 YENEEA. The CDR3 length is 18 residues. V lost 0 bases, J lost 0 bases, and 5 bases stayed unmatched. The CDR3 DNA is TGTGCCAGCAGCTTAGATCAGGGGGGAAGCTCCTATAATTCACCCCTCCACTTT. It codes for CASSLDQGGSSYNSPLHF.

The J gene is TRBJ1-5, the V gene TRBV4-3; the match to TRBD1 covers 8 bases. The germline V gene encodes CDR1 LGHNA and CDR2 YSLEER. This CDR3 has 18 amino acids. V shed 3 bases, J shed 4 bases, and the junction held 14 bases outside the gene matches. DNA for the CDR3: TGCGCCAGCAGCCACAAGCCCCCAGACAGGGGTGGGAATCAGCCCCAGCATTTT. This encodes CASSHKPPDRGGNQPQHF.

This chain connects TRBV11-2 to TRBJ1-2; 7 nucleotides agree with TRBD1. The junction had 9 bases not matched to a gene; V was cut back by 3 bases and J by 5 bases. The CDR3 sequence is 15 residues long. Germline CDR1 is SGHAT and CDR2 is FQNNGV. The CDR3 loop is CASSFSRQGIYGYTF. The CDR3 bases are TGTGCCAGCAGCTTTTCGAGACAGGGAATTTATGGCTACACCTTC.

The chain recombines TRBV7-8 with TRBJ2-3; the match to TRBD2 covers 11 bases. The CDR3 has 16 residues. V gave up 3 bases and J gave up 3 bases; unmatched junction bases: 5. In germline, CDR1 is SGHVS, CDR2 FQNEAQ. The CDR3 loop reads CASSLGRLAGTDTQYF. CDR3 bases: TGTGCCAGCAGCTTGGGGCGACTAGCGGGGACAGATACGCAGTATTTT. The complete variable domain, with remaining parts taken from reference TRBV7-8 and TRBJ2-3, reads GAGVSQSPRYKVAKRGQDVALRCDPISGHVSLFWYQQALGQGPEFLTYFQNEAQLDKSGLPSDRFFAERPEGSVSTLKIQRTQQEDSAVYLCASSLGRLAGTDTQYFGPGTRLTVL.

The chain is built from TRBV13 and TRBJ2-1; D is uncertain. With 5 bases removed from V and 0 bases from J, the gap between germline ends came to 8 bases. CDR3 length equals 14 residues. In germline, CDR1 is PRHDT, CDR2 FYEKMQ (reference sequence). The CDR3 sequence is CASSPESSYNEQFF. The CDR3 DNA sequence: TGTGCCAGCAGCCCCGAGAGCTCCTACAATGAGCAGTTCTTC.

The rearrangement links TRBV10-1 to TRBJ2-1, with 9 nucleotides matching TRBD1. The CDR3 spans 13 residues. Germline CDR1 is WNHNN and CDR2 is SYGVQD (reference sequence). J gave up 7 bases and V 6 bases, and 4 bases lay outside the gene matches. CDR3 region: CASSGDRENEQFF. For the CDR3, the DNA is TGCGCCAGCAGCGGGGACAGGGAAAATGAGCAGTTCTTC.

The CDR3 DNA reads TGCGCCAGCAGCTTAGGTTCAGGGGGGCGCGGGAACACTGAAGCTTTCTTT. Protein: CASSLGSGGRGNTEAFF. The chain employs TRBV5-1 and TRBJ1-1, with 7 bases identical to TRBD1. The CDR3 loop spans 17 amino acids. Trimming removed 2 bases from V and 1 base from J; junction bases left unmatched: 11. Germline values: CDR1 SGHRS, CDR2 YFSETQ.

This clone was observed once. The gene calls are TRBV7-9 and TRBJ1-1, with D perhaps TRBD1 (5 bases). This CDR3 is 17 amino acids long. V lost 7 bases, J lost 0 bases, and 21 bases lay in between. Germline V gene lookup returns CDR1 SEHNR and CDR2 FQNEAQ (reference sequence). For the CDR3, the DNA is TGTGCCAGCACCCCTTGGAGATCGGACATACTGAACACTGAAGCTTTCTTT. This translates into CASTPWRSDILNTEAFF.